Listed here are 21 T cell receptor beta chains from one sample, sequenced in a study of response to subunit inactivated influenza vaccine. TCRdb redid the calling of the RT-PCR reads with MiXCR, one entry per CDR3 protein. The sample has hundreds of thousands of distinct CDR3 sequences, about 7.6% seen once. Sequenced material: PBMCs from blood, taken less than 25 months after vaccination. All receptors come from a man aged 50 to 69 who received an inactivated influenza vaccine.

This clonotype was detected a few times. The gene calls are TRBV18 and TRBJ2-7; possible D gene TRBD1, 7 bases. The CDR3 sequence is 14 residues long. Trimming removed 3 bases from V and 4 bases from J, with 13 bases in between. The V gene's germline CDR1 is KGHSH and CDR2 LQKENI. Here the CDR3 reads CASSPQQGRYEQYF. For the CDR3, the DNA is TGTGCCAGCTCACCTCAACAGGGGAGGTACGAGCAGTACTTC.

This clonotype has only a few counts. The chain links TRBV18 to TRBJ1-5, with TRBD1 identical over 8 bases. This CDR3 spans 15 amino acids. Germline-derived CDR1 and CDR2 are KGHSH and LQKENI. J gave up 7 bases and V 5 bases, and 10 bases lay outside the gene matches. CDR3 DNA: TGTGCCAGCTCAAACTCACAGGGGGGAGGCCAGCCCCAGCATTTT. Translated, it gives CASSNSQGGGQPQHF.

A few counts support this clonotype. The chain combines TRBV7-2 with TRBJ2-3; D may be TRBD1 or TRBD2 (5 bases each). This CDR3 is built from 17 residues. CDR1 is SGHTA and CDR2 is FQGNSA in the germline V gene. The ends were cut back, 2 bases at V and 0 bases at J, with 15 bases in the middle. The chain's CDR3 is CASSLSGTQSSTDTQYF. CDR3 nucleotide sequence: TGTGCCAGCAGCTTATCCGGGACGCAATCTAGCACAGATACGCAGTATTTT.

V is TRBV20-1 and J is TRBJ1-5, with 8 positions matching TRBD1. This CDR3 contains 19 residues. V was clipped by 3 bases and J by 0 bases; unmatched bases: 16. The germline CDR1 and CDR2 sequences are DFQATT and SNEGSKA (reference sequence). CDR3 amino acids: CSARAPGQEFYYSNQPQHF. For the CDR3, the DNA is TGCAGTGCTAGGGCTCCGGGACAGGAATTTTACTATAGCAATCAGCCCCAGCATTTT.

This clonotype was observed a handful of times. The gene calls are TRBV7-6 and TRBJ2-2; 10 nucleotides match TRBD1. The CDR3 runs to 17 residues. The J segment lost 3 bases and the V segment lost 1 base, leaving 5 bases of the junction unmatched. From germline, CDR1 is SGHVS and CDR2 FNYEAQ. The CDR3 is CASSLEAGQGYTGELFF. CDR3 nucleotide sequence: TGTGCCAGCAGCTTAGAGGCGGGACAGGGGTACACCGGGGAGCTGTTTTTT.

This clonotype has a handful of counts. V usage is TRBV7-2 and J usage is TRBJ2-7, with 7 nucleotides matching TRBD1. The CDR3 has 12 residues. The V gene end was trimmed by 4 bases and the J gene end by 6 bases; junction bases not matched to a gene: 3. CDR1 and CDR2 (germline): SGHTA, FQGNSA. The CDR3, as DNA: TGTGCCAGCAGCTCACAGGGGATCGAGCAGTACTTC. This gives the protein CASSSQGIEQYF.

At least ten counts were recorded for this clonotype. The chain couples TRBV5-1 to TRBJ2-7, with no clear D. V was cut by 1 base and J by 2 bases, with 13 bases left in between. Germline V CDR1 and CDR2: SGHRS, YFSETQ. The CDR3 runs to 15 residues. The CDR3 loop reads CASSLNSAQTYEQYF. DNA of the CDR3: TGCGCCAGCAGCTTGAACAGTGCTCAGACCTACGAGCAGTACTTC.

V is TRBV4-2 and J is TRBJ2-3; a possible D gene is TRBD2 (6 bases). The CDR3 has 14 amino acids. Germline assignment: CDR1 LGHNA and CDR2 YNFKEQ. The ends were cut back, 0 bases at V and 4 bases at J, with 8 bases in the middle. The CDR3 bases are TGTGCCAGCAGCCAAGAGACGGGGGCAGATACGCAGTATTTT. Protein sequence: CASSQETGADTQYF.

V gene TRBV20-1 combines with J gene TRBJ2-5; 13 nucleotides align to TRBD2. The CDR3 consists of 16 residues. CDR1 and CDR2 (germline): DFQATT, SNEGSKA (reference sequence). The V segment lost 3 bases and the J segment 1 base; nucleotides outside the gene matches: 5. The DNA of the CDR3 is TGCAGTGCTAGTTCGGGACTAGCGGGGCCCCAAGAGACCCAGTACTTC. This sequence encodes CSASSGLAGPQETQYF.

The chain is built from TRBV7-2 and TRBJ2-7, with no clear D. The germline gives CDR1 SGHTA, CDR2 FQGNSA. CDR3 length equals 13 residues. The V gene lost 5 bases and the J gene lost 2 bases, with 10 bases spanning the gap. The CDR3 protein is CASSPEAPYEQYF. The CDR3, as DNA: TGTGCCAGCAGCCCAGAGGCGCCCTACGAGCAGTACTTC.

This clonotype has a handful of counts. The chain recombines TRBV29-1 with TRBJ1-3; D is unresolved. This CDR3 comprises 15 residues. Germline loops: CDR1 SQVTM, CDR2 ANQGSEA. Trimming stripped 2 bases from V and 0 bases from J, with 11 bases between. The CDR3 sequence: CSVELLELSGNTIYF. CDR3 DNA: TGCAGCGTTGAATTGTTGGAGCTCTCTGGAAACACCATATATTTT.

The chain joins TRBV30 to TRBJ1-2; D not certain. Germline values: CDR1 GTSNPN, CDR2 SVGIG (reference sequence). There are 13 residues in the CDR3. Trimming removed 2 bases from V and 4 bases from J, with 11 bases in between. CDR3 sequence: CAWSSPGAYGYTF. CDR3 bases: TGTGCCTGGAGTTCCCCGGGAGCCTATGGCTACACCTTC.

V gene TRBV27 combines with J gene TRBJ2-7; 8 bases line up with TRBD2. V was clipped by 2 bases and J by 2 bases; unmatched bases: 2. CDR3 length: 14 amino acids. Germline CDR1 MNHEY, CDR2 SMNVEV (reference sequence). DNA of the CDR3: TGTGCCAGCAGTTTAGCTAGCGGGCCCTACGAGCAGTACTTC. This codes for CASSLASGPYEQYF.

This clonotype turned up a few times. The V call is TRBV6-2 or TRBV6-3, the J call TRBJ2-7, with D possibly matching TRBD1 (5 bases). Looked up from germline, CDR1 is MNHEY and CDR2 is SVGEGT. V lost 1 base and J lost 4, with 14 bases in between. This CDR3 is 15 amino acids long. The CDR3 loop reads CASSYLGRIPYEQYF. CDR3 nucleotides: TGTGCCAGCAGTTACTTGGGGCGCATCCCGTACGAGCAGTACTTC.

This clonotype was picked up many times. The chain recombines TRBV20-1 with TRBJ2-1; TRBD1 matches at 8 bases. The CDR3 extends over 12 amino acids. J lost 15 bases, V lost 2 bases, and 9 bases had no gene match. Germline V gene data show CDR1 as DFQATT and CDR2 as SNEGSKA (reference sequence). The CDR3 sequence is CSARLGQGDPFF. CDR3 bases: TGCAGTGCTAGATTAGGACAGGGCGATCCGTTCTTC.

The rearrangement uses TRBV15 and TRBJ2-5; 12 positions match TRBD2. This CDR3 region has 16 residues. The germline V gene encodes CDR1 LNHNV and CDR2 YYDKDF (reference sequence). V lost 1 base, J lost 4 bases, and 4 bases stayed unmatched. CDR3 protein: CATSRGTSGEGETQYF. As DNA, the CDR3 is TGTGCCACCAGCAGAGGGACTAGCGGGGAGGGAGAGACCCAGTACTTC.

The J gene is TRBJ2-5, the V gene TRBV7-8; no firm D call. CDR3 size: 16 residues. The germline CDR1 and CDR2 sequences are SGHVS and FQNEAQ. V was cut by 0 bases and J by 1 base, with 12 bases left in between. The CDR3 nucleotides are TGTGCCAGCAGCTTAGCACGGATACGGCCCCAAGAGACCCAGTACTTC. Translating it yields CASSLARIRPQETQYF.

The chain links TRBV28 to TRBJ2-7; D remains unclear. The germline V gene encodes CDR1 MDHEN and CDR2 SYDVKM. Trimming took off 8 bases at V and 3 bases at J, with 20 bases between the two ends. The length of the CDR3 is 15 residues. The DNA for the CDR3 is TGTGCCAGCCGCTCCTCTGGGAACGAGATCTACGAGCAGTACTTC. Translation gives CASRSSGNEIYEQYF.

V gene TRBV5-1 combines with J gene TRBJ2-1, with D tentatively TRBD1 (6 bases). V was shortened by 4 bases and J by 5 bases, with 16 bases between the two germline ends. This CDR3 is built from 15 residues. Germline V lookup: CDR1 SGHRS, CDR2 YFSETQ. The CDR3 sequence is CASSPRGHGDNEQFF. The CDR3 DNA follows: TGCGCCAGCAGCCCTAGGGGACATGGTGACAATGAGCAGTTCTTC. The full variable domain, its missing parts supplied by reference TRBV5-1 and TRBJ2-1, is KAGVTQTPRYLIKTRGQQVTLSCSPISGHRSVSWYQQTPGQGLQFLFEYFSETQRNKGNFPGRFSGRQFSNSRSEMNVSTLELGDSALYLCASSPRGHGDNEQFFGPGTRLTVL.

This clonotype has at least ten counts. The rearrangement joins TRBV20-1 to TRBJ1-2; D possibly corresponds to TRBD1 (6 bases). This CDR3 comprises 15 residues. Germline V gene lookup returns CDR1 DFQATT and CDR2 SNEGSKA (reference sequence). The V gene lost 3 bases and the J gene lost 4 bases, with 18 bases spanning the gap. CDR3 nucleotide sequence: TGCAGTGCTAGGTCCTACCGGGACATCACCTATGGCTACACCTTC. Translating it yields CSARSYRDITYGYTF.

This clonotype showed up just a few times. V usage is TRBV7-2 and J usage is TRBJ2-7; D is unclear. With 1 base removed from V and 0 bases from J, the gap between germline ends came to 13 bases. Germline assignment: CDR1 SGHTA and CDR2 FQGNSA. CDR3 length equals 16 residues. The DNA of the CDR3 is TGTGCCAGCAGCTTAGAGCTAGGAACCCCCTCCTACGAGCAGTACTTC. This sequence encodes CASSLELGTPSYEQYF.